A selection of T cell receptor beta chains follows, all from one sample in a study of blood T cell repertoires in COVID-19. Some clones are missing from TCRdb's copy, which holds only in-frame ones; the method was immunoSEQ multiplex PCR. The sample shows 50,000 to 55,000 clones, around 88% of them seen only once. The sequencing sample was made of peripheral blood. These receptors all stem from a woman older than 75 with acute or convalescent COVID-19. Each CDR3 is given with its conserved first and last residue. Fields, in order: D gene, clone size, V gene, J gene, CDR3 protein, CDR3 DNA. D genes are given only for firm matches. Some rows mark clone size as missing; the rest say once, few, many or name a class of expanded clone.

>TRBD2|.|TRBV4-1|TRBJ2-5
CASSQDWSGGLNQETQYF
TGCGCCAGCAGCCAAGATTGGAGCGGGGGGCTGAACCAAGAGACCCAGTACTTC
>.|.|TRBV2|TRBJ2-1
CASSEEQFNEQFF
TGTGCCAGCAGTGAAGAACAGTTCAATGAGCAGTTCTTC
>.|.|TRBV18|TRBJ2-7
CASSPTTDNSYEQYF
TGTGCCAGCTCACCAACTACGGACAACTCCTACGAGCAGTACTTC
>TRBD1|.|TRBV5-1|TRBJ2-2
CASSRPTGNGGELFF
TGCGCCAGCAGCCGACCGACAGGGAATGGCGGGGAGCTGTTTTTT
>.|.|TRBV12-5|TRBJ1-4
CASGRKQGSNEKLFF
TGTGCTAGTGGCCGGAAGCAGGGCTCTAATGAAAAACTGTTTTTT
>TRBD2|.|TRBV6-2/TRBV6-3|TRBJ2-3
CASSYSTSGGTDTQYF
TGTGCCAGCAGTTACTCCACTAGCGGGGGCACAGATACGCAGTATTTT
>.|.|TRBV5-1|TRBJ2-1
CASSLDGSSYNEQFF
TGCGCCAGCAGCTTGGACGGGAGCTCCTACAATGAGCAGTTCTTC
>TRBD2|.|TRBV11-3|TRBJ2-1
CASSPRAGGQFNEQFF
TGTGCCAGCAGCCCCCGGGCGGGGGGGCAGTTCAATGAGCAGTTCTTC
>TRBD1|once|TRBV3-1/TRBV3-2|TRBJ1-1
CASSQAGGDRWAEAFF
TGTGCCAGCAGCCAGGCAGGGGGCGATCGTTGGGCCGAAGCTTTCTTT
>.|.|TRBV28|TRBJ1-5
CASSLYSYSNQPQHF
TGTGCCAGCAGTTTGTACAGCTATAGCAATCAGCCCCAGCATTTT
>TRBD1|.|TRBV18|TRBJ1-4
CASARQGGNEKLFF
TGTGCCAGCGCAAGACAGGGGGGGAATGAAAAACTGTTTTTT
>TRBD1|.|TRBV18|TRBJ2-7
CASSPSKTGSLSEQYF
TGTGCCAGCTCACCAAGTAAGACAGGGAGTCTCTCCGAGCAGTACTTC
>.|.|TRBV11-3|TRBJ2-2
CASSLQGYTGELFF
TGTGCCAGCAGCTTACAGGGTTACACCGGGGAGCTGTTTTTT
>TRBD1|.|TRBV2|TRBJ1-6
CASSEELTGARSPLHF
TGTGCCAGCAGTGAAGAGCTGACAGGGGCTAGGTCACCCCTCCACTTT
>TRBD1|.|TRBV7-6|TRBJ1-6
CASSLGTGTGGSPLHF
TGTGCCAGCAGCTTAGGAACGGGGACAGGAGGGTCACCCCTCCACTTT
>TRBD2|.|TRBV2|TRBJ2-3
CASSASGTARDTQYF
TGTGCCAGCAGTGCTAGCGGGACGGCCAGGGATACGCAGTATTTT
>.|.|TRBV5-1|TRBJ2-6
CASRGAGANVLTF
TGCGCCAGCAGGGGGGCAGGGGCCAACGTCCTGACTTTC
>TRBD1|once|TRBV18|TRBJ1-1
CASSTTGRNTEAFF
TGTGCCAGCTCAACGACAGGGAGGAACACTGAAGCTTTCTTT
>TRBD1|.|TRBV10-1|TRBJ2-1
CASSEAKPSDRDDYNEQFF
TGCGCCAGCAGTGAGGCGAAGCCCTCGGACAGGGATGACTACAATGAGCAGTTCTTC
>.|.|TRBV10-1|TRBJ2-5
CASSPPWGEETQYF
TGCGCCAGCAGCCCCCCGTGGGGGGAGGAGACCCAGTACTTC
>.|.|TRBV7-9|TRBJ1-2
CASSLAVGAGGYTF
TGTGCCAGCAGCTTAGCTGTAGGGGCGGGAGGCTACACCTTC
>TRBD2|.|TRBV11-3|TRBJ2-2
CASSPRTSGNTGELFF
TGTGCCAGCAGCCCACGAACTAGCGGGAACACCGGGGAGCTGTTTTTT
>.|once|TRBV6-5|TRBJ1-2
CASSKQGGFNYGYTF
TGTGCCAGCAGTAAGCAGGGAGGTTTTAACTATGGCTACACCTTC
>TRBD1|.|TRBV28|TRBJ1-2
CASSFDPQTGDGYTF
TGTGCCAGCAGTTTTGATCCCCAGACAGGGGATGGCTACACCTTC